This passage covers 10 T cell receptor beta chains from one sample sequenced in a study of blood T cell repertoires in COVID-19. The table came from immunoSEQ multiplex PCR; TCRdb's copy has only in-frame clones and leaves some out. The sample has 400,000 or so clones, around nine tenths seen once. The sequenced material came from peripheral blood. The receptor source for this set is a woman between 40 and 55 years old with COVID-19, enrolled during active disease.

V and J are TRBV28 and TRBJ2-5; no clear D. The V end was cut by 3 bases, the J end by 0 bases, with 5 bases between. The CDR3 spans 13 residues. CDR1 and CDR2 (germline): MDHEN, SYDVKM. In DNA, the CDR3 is TGTGCCAGCAGTTTGTCCGACCAAGAGACCCAGTACTTC. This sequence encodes CASSLSDQETQYF.

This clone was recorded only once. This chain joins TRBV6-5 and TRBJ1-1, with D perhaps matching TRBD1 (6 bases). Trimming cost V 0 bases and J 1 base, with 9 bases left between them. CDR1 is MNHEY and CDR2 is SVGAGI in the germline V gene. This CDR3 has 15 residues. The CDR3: CASSYSGTPNTEAFF. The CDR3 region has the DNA TGTGCCAGCAGTTACTCCGGGACACCGAACACTGAAGCTTTCTTT.

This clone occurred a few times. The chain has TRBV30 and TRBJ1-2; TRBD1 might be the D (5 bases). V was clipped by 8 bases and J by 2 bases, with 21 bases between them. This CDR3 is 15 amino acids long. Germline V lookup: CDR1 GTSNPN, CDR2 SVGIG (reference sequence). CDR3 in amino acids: CARRGRAGPNYGYTF. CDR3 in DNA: TGTGCCAGGCGAGGCAGGGCTGGGCCCAACTATGGCTACACCTTC.

The CDR3 nucleotides read TGTGCCAGCAGGCAAGCAGGCGACAGGGGCAGCAAGTATGAGCAGTTCTTC. Amino acid sequence: CASRQAGDRGSKYEQFF. V and J are TRBV27 and TRBJ2-1; 8 bases match TRBD1. The CDR3 spans 17 residues. CDR1 is MNHEY, CDR2 SMNVEV, per germline (reference sequence). Trimming took 6 bases from V and 8 from J; bases not matched to a gene: 18.

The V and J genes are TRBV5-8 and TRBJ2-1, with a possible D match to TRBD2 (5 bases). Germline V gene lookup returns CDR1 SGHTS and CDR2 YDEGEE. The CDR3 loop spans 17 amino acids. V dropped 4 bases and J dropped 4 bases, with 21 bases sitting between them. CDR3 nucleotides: TGTGCCAGCAGCCCCAGGAGTTCGGGAACCATGTACAATGAGCAGTTCTTC. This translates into CASSPRSSGTMYNEQFF.

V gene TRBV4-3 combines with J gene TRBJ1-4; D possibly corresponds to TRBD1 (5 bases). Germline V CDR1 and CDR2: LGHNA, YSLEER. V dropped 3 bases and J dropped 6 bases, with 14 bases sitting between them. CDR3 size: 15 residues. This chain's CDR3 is CASSHNGGYDEKLFF. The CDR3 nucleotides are TGCGCCAGCAGCCACAATGGGGGGTATGATGAAAAACTGTTTTTT.

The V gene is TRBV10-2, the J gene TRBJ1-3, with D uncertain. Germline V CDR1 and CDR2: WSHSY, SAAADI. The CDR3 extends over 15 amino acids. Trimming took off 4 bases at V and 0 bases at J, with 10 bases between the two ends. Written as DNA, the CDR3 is TGCGCCAGCAGTGTGACTCAGAACTCTGGAAACACCATATATTTT. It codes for CASSVTQNSGNTIYF.

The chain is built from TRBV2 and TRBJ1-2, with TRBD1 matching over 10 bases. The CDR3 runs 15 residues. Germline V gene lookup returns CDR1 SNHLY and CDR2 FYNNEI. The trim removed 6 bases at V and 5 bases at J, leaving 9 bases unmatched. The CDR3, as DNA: TGTGCCAGCAGACACGGACAGGGGGTTGTTTATGGCTACACCTTC. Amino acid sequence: CASRHGQGVVYGYTF.

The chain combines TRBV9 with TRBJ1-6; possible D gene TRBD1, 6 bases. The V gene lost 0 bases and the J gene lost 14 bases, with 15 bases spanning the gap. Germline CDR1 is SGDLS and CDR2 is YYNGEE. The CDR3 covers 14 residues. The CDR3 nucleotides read TGTGCCAGCAGCGTAGAGGACAGCCTTCAGGCCCTCCACTTT. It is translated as CASSVEDSLQALHF.

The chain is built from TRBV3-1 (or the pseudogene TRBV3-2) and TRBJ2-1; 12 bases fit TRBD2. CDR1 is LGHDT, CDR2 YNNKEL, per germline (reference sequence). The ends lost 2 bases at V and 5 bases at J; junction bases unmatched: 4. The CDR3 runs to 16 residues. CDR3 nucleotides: TGTGCCAGCAGCCAACCCTGGACTAGCGGGAACAATGAGCAGTTCTTC. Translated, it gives CASSQPWTSGNNEQFF.